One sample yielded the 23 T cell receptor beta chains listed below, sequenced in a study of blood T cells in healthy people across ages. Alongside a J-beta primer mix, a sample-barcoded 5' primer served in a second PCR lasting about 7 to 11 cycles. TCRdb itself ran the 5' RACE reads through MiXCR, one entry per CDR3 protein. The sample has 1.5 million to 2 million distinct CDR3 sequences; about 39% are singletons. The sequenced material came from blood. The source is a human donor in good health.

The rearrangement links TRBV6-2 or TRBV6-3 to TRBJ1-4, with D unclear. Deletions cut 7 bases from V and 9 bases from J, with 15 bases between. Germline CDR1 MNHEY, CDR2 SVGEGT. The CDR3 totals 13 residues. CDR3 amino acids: CASNPQESKKLFF. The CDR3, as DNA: TGTGCCAGCAACCCCCAGGAAAGCAAAAAACTGTTTTTT.

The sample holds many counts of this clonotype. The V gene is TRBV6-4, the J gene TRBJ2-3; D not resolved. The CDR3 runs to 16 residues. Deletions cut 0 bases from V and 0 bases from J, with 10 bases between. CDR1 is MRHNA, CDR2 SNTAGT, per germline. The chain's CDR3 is CASSDSRTASTDTQYF. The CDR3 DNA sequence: TGTGCCAGCAGTGACTCGAGAACGGCTAGCACAGATACGCAGTATTTT.

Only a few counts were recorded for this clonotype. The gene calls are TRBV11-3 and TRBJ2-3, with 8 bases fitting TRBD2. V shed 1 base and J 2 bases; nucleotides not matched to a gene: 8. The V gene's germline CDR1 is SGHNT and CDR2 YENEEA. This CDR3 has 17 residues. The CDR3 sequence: CASSLGLRGAVTDTQYF. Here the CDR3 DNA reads TGTGCCAGCAGCTTAGGTTTGCGGGGGGCCGTCACAGATACGCAGTATTTT.

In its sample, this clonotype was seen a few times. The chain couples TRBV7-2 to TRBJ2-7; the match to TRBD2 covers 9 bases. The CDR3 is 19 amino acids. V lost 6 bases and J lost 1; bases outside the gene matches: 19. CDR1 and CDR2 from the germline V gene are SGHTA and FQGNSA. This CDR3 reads CASSSLAGGWRGGSYEQYF. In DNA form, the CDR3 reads TGTGCCAGCAGTTCTCTTGCGGGTGGATGGCGGGGGGGTTCCTACGAGCAGTACTTC.

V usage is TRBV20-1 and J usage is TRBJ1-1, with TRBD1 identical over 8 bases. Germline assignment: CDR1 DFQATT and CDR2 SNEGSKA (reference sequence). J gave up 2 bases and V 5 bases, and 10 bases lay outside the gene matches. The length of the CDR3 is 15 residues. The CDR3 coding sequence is TGCAGTGCTTCAGGGGGCCCGAGAGCCAACACTGAAGCTTTCTTT. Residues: CSASGGPRANTEAFF.

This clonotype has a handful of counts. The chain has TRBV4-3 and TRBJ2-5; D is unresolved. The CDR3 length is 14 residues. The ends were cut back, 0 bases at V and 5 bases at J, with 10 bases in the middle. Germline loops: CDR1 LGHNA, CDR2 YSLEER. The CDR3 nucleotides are TGCGCCAGCAGCCAAGAAGCCAGAACGGAGACCCAGTACTTC. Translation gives CASSQEARTETQYF.

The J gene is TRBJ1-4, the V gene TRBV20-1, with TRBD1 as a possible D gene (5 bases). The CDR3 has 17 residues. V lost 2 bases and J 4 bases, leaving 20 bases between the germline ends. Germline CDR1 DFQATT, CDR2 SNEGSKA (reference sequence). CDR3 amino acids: CSARSRLGTEVNEKLFF. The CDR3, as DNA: TGCAGTGCTAGATCGCGGCTAGGGACTGAGGTTAATGAAAAACTGTTTTTT.

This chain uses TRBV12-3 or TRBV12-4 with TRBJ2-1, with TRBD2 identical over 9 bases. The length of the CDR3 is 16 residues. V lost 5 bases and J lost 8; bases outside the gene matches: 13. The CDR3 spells CASSPSLLAGYDEQFF. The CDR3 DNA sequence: TGTGCCAGCAGTCCGTCTCTCCTAGCGGGGTACGATGAGCAGTTCTTC.

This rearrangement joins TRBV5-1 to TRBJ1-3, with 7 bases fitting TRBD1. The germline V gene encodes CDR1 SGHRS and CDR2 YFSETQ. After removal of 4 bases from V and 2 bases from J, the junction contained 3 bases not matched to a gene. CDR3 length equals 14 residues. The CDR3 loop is CASSPGQPGNTIYF. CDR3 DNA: TGCGCCAGCAGCCCGGGACAGCCTGGAAACACCATATATTTT.

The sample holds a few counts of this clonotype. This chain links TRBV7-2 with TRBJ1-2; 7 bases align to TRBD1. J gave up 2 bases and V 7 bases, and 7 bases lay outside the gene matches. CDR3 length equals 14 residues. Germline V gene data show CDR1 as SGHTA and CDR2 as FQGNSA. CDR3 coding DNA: TGTGCCAGCATAATCCGACAGGGCAACTATGGCTACACCTTC. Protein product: CASIIRQGNYGYTF.

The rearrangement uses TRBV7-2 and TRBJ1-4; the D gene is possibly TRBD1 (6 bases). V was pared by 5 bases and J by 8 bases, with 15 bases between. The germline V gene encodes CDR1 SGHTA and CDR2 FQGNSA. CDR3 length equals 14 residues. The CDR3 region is CASSRPGTQEKLFF. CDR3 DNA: TGTGCCAGCAGCCGCCCCGGGACACAAGAAAAACTGTTTTTT.

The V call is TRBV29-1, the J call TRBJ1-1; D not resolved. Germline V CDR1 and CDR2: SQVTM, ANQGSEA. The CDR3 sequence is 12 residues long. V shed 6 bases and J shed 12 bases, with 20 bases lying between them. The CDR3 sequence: CSVGGSGTLTFF. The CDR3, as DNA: TGCAGCGTGGGCGGTAGTGGCACACTTACTTTCTTT.

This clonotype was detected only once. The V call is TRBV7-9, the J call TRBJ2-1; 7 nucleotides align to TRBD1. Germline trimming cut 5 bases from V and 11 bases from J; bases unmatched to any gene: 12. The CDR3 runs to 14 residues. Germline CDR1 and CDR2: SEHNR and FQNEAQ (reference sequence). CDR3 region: CASSRRQGGYKQFF. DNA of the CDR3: TGTGCCAGCAGCCGGAGACAGGGCGGGTATAAGCAGTTCTTC.

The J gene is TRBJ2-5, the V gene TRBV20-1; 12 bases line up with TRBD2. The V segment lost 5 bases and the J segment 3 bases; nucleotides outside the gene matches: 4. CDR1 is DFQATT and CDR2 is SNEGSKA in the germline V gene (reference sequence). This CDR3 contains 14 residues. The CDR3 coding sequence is TGCAGTGCTGAAACTAGCGGGGGGAAAGAGACCCAGTACTTC. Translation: CSAETSGGKETQYF.

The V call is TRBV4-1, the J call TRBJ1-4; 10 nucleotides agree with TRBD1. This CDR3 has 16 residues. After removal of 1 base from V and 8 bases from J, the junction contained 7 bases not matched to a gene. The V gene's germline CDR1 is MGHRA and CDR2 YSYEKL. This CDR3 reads CASSQGVGDRGEKLFF. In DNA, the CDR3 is TGCGCCAGCAGCCAAGGGGTGGGGGACAGGGGCGAAAAACTGTTTTTT.

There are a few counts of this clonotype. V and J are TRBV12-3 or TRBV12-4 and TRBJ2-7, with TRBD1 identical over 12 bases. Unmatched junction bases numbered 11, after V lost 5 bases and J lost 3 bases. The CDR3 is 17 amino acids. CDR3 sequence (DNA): TGTGCCAGCAGTGCACATCCGGGACAGGGGGCCAGCTACGAGCAGTACTTC. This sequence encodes CASSAHPGQGASYEQYF.

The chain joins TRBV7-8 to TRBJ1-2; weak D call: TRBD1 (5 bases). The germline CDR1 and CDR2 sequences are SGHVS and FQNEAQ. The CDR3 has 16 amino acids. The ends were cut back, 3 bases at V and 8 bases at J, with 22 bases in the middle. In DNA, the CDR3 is TGTGCCAGCAGCTTCACCCCGGGGCAGGGTGCGCTCGGCTACACCTTC. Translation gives CASSFTPGQGALGYTF.

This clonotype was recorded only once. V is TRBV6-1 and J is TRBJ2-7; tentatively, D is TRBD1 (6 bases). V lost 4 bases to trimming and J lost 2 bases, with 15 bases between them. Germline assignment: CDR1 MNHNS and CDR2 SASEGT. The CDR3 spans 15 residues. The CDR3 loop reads CASSGAWTATYEQYF. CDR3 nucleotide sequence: TGTGCCAGCAGTGGAGCGTGGACAGCTACCTACGAGCAGTACTTC.

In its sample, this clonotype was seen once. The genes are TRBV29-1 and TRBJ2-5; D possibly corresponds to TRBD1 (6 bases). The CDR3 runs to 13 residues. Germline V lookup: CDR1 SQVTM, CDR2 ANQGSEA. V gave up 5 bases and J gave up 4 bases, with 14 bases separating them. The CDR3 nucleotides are TGCAGCGTTAGGGGGAATTTTGGAGAGACCCAGTACTTC. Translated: CSVRGNFGETQYF. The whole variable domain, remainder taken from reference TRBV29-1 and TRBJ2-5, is SAVISQKPSRDICQRGTSLTIQCQVDSQVTMMFWYRQQPGQSLTLIATANQGSEATYESGFVIDKFPISRPNLTFSTLTVSNMSPEDSSIYLCSVRGNFGETQYFGPGTRLLVL.

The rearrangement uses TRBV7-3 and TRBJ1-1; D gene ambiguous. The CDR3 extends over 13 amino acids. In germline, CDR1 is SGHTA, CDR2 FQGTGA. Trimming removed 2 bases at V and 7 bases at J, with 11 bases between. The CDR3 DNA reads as TGTGCCAGCAGCTTAGCCCTCGCGAATGAAGCTTTCTTT. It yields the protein CASSLALANEAFF.

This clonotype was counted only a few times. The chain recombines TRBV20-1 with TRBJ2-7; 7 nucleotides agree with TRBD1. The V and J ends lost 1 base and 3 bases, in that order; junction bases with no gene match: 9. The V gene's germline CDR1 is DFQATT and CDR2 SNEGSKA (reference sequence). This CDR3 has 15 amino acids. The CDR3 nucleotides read TGCAGTGCTAGAGCAAGGGACAGCCTCCTCTACGAGCAGTACTTC. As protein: CSARARDSLLYEQYF.

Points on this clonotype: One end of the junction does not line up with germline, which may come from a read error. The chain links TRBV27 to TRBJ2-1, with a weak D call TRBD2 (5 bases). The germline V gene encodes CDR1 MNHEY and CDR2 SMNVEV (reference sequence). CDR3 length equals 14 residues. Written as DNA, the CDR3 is TGTGCCAGCAGTTTCGGGAAGGGCTGGAATGGGCAGTTCTTC. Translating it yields CASSFGKGWNGQFF.

Here the CDR3 DNA reads TGTGCCAGCAGTTTAGCCGGACAGTTATACACCGGGGAGCTGTTTTTT. Amino acids: CASSLAGQLYTGELFF. The rearrangement links TRBV27 to TRBJ2-2, with D possibly matching TRBD1 (6 bases). Trimming shortened V by 2 bases and J by 3 bases, and 13 bases separated the two germline ends. Germline V gene lookup returns CDR1 MNHEY and CDR2 SMNVEV (reference sequence). The CDR3 has 16 residues.